The present TCR beta chain was sequenced within a study of shared clonotypes between healthy human individuals. Study-level results: Around 5.4% of naive CD4 clonotypes were common to a handful of donors.

Clones were sequenced by immunoSEQ multiplex PCR, and TCRdb holds only the in-frame ones, with some missing. The table shows hundreds of thousands of clones, with around 67% occurring only once. CDR1 and CDR2 (germline): SQVTM, ANQGSEA. Trimming stripped 2 bases from V and 0 bases from J, with 10 bases between. CDR3 length equals 14 residues. In regard to this clone: Antigen: not known.

The chain employs TRBV29-1 and TRBJ2-5; D is possibly TRBD2 (6 bases). This sequence originates from a woman younger than 45 in good health. What was sequenced was memory CD4+ T cells sorted from blood. Subset noted: CD45RA-negative fraction. The CDR3 loop is CSVESSDYQETQYF. DNA of the CDR3: TGCAGCGTTGAATCTAGCGATTACCAAGAGACCCAGTACTTC.